These 2 T cell receptor beta chains were all obtained from the same sample, sequenced in a study of blood T cell repertoires in COVID-19. Some clones are missing from TCRdb's copy, which holds only in-frame ones; the method was immunoSEQ multiplex PCR. The data hold hundreds of thousands of clones, with more than 75% observed a single time. Specimen: peripheral blood. These receptors came from a woman aged 40-49 years who had recovered from COVID-19.

The table lists this clone with a few counts. The chain carries TRBV9 and TRBJ2-3; no clear D gene. Germline values: CDR1 SGDLS, CDR2 YYNGEE. Trimming left V 0 bases short and J 1 base short, with 12 bases between. The CDR3 spans 16 residues. CDR3 DNA: TGTGCCAGCAGCGTAGTTGGTAGCTCGGGCACAGATACGCAGTATTTT. This translates into CASSVVGSSGTDTQYF. The whole variable domain, filled in from reference TRBV9 and TRBJ2-3, reads DSGVTQTPKHLITATGQRVTLRCSPRSGDLSVYWYQQSLDQGLQFLIQYYNGEERAKGNILERFSAQQFPDLHSELNLSSLELGDSALYFCASSVVGSSGTDTQYFGPGTRLTVL.

This sequence joins TRBV5-1 and TRBJ2-3; 8 nucleotides line up with TRBD2. The length of the CDR3 is 17 residues. Per germline, CDR1 SGHRS and CDR2 YFSETQ. Unmatched junction bases numbered 12, after V lost 0 bases and J lost 6 bases. CDR3 sequence: CASSLAWRGAPEDTQYF. The CDR3 nucleotides read TGCGCCAGCAGCTTGGCGTGGCGGGGGGCCCCAGAGGATACGCAGTATTTT. The variable domain in full, completed from reference TRBV5-1 and TRBJ2-3, reads KAGVTQTPRYLIKTRGQQVTLSCSPISGHRSVSWYQQTPGQGLQFLFEYFSETQRNKGNFPGRFSGRQFSNSRSEMNVSTLELGDSALYLCASSLAWRGAPEDTQYFGPGTRLTVL.